One and the same sample provided the 17 T cell receptor beta chains below, sequenced in a study of shared clonotypes between healthy human individuals. The data were produced by immunoSEQ multiplex PCR, yet TCRdb's version contains in-frame clones alone and is incomplete. The table lists roughly 2,300,000 clones, 85% to 95% of them singletons, with around 0.38% in the top ten. The sample consisted of naive CD4+ T cells from PBMCs. Described subset: CD45RA+ positively selected. These receptors originate from a man aged 18 to 30 in good health. Some clones in this sample may be carry-over from other donors' samples.

The rearrangement links TRBV15 to TRBJ2-2; TRBD1 is a possible D gene (5 bases). Germline CDR1 is LNHNV and CDR2 is YYDKDF (reference sequence). The CDR3 loop spans 15 amino acids. The V and J ends lost 1 base and 1 base respectively, with 7 bases between them. CDR3 sequence reads: CATSRGQGNTGELFF. In nucleotides, the CDR3 is TGTGCCACCAGCAGAGGGCAGGGGAACACCGGGGAGCTGTTTTTT.

V and J are TRBV19 and TRBJ2-7, with TRBD1 identical over 11 bases. The length of the CDR3 is 14 residues. CDR1 is LNHDA, CDR2 SQIVND, per germline (reference sequence). After removal of 5 bases from V and 3 bases from J, the junction contained 3 bases not matched to a gene. CDR3 amino acids: CASSWTGGNYEQYF. The CDR3, as DNA: TGTGCCAGTAGTTGGACAGGGGGCAACTACGAGCAGTACTTC.

This rearrangement joins TRBV4-1 to TRBJ1-5; 7 nucleotides match TRBD1. The CDR3 sequence is 18 residues long. Trimming cost V 1 base and J 1 base; bases outside gene matches: 10. CDR1 and CDR2 (germline): MGHRA, YSYEKL. The CDR3 DNA is TGCGCCAGCAGCCAAGTAGAAGGGCGACAGGGCAGCAATCAGCCCCAGCATTTT. Amino acid sequence: CASSQVEGRQGSNQPQHF.

Concerning this clone: Other DNA sequences of this sample code for an identical CDR3. The chain carries TRBV7-6 and TRBJ1-1, with D maybe TRBD1 (6 bases). The CDR3 consists of 14 residues. V was clipped by 3 bases and J by 0 bases, with 8 bases between them. The germline CDR1 and CDR2 sequences are SGHVS and FNYEAQ. The CDR3 protein is CASSLAGVNTEAFF. In nucleotides, the CDR3 is TGTGCCAGCAGCTTGGCAGGGGTGAACACTGAAGCTTTCTTT. Based on the CDR3 plus reference TRBV7-6 and TRBJ1-1, the full variable domain is GAGVSQSPRYKVTKRGQDVALRCDPISGHVSLYWYRQALGQGPEFLTYFNYEAQQDKSGLPNDRFSAERPEGSISTLTIQRTEQRDSAMYRCASSLAGVNTEAFFGQGTRLTVV.

This clone was found once. The J gene is TRBJ2-2, the V gene TRBV19; TRBD2 matches at 7 bases. The CDR3 has 14 amino acids. Germline V gene lookup returns CDR1 LNHDA and CDR2 SQIVND (reference sequence). V lost 10 bases and J lost 13; bases outside the gene matches: 18. The CDR3 coding sequence is TGTGCCACCCGGAGGGCGACGGCCCCGGGAGGGCTGTTTTTT. Protein: CATRRATAPGGLFF.

In regard to this clone: The same CDR3 can be traced to other DNA sequences in this sample. The chain is built from TRBV29-1 and TRBJ2-3, with 8 bases matching TRBD1. This CDR3 spans 13 amino acids. Germline V lookup: CDR1 SQVTM, CDR2 ANQGSEA. V lost 3 bases and J lost 3; bases outside the gene matches: 2. CDR3 sequence (DNA): TGCAGCGTTGACCGACAGGGGACAGATACGCAGTATTTT. Amino acid sequence: CSVDRQGTDTQYF.

The chain carries TRBV6-1 and TRBJ2-3; perhaps TRBD1 as D (6 bases). CDR1 is MNHNS and CDR2 is SASEGT in the germline V gene. This CDR3 comprises 14 residues. The V end lost 8 bases, the J end lost 1 base, and 13 bases lay between the germline ends. CDR3 amino acids: CASLRAGGTDTQYF. For the CDR3, the DNA is TGTGCCAGCCTTAGGGCAGGGGGCACAGATACGCAGTATTTT.

This clone has only one observation. The chain carries TRBV30 and TRBJ2-3, with 8 bases fitting TRBD2. This CDR3 is 15 amino acids long. Germline CDR1 and CDR2: GTSNPN and SVGIG (reference sequence). Germline trimming cut 4 bases from V and 2 bases from J; bases unmatched to any gene: 8. In DNA form, the CDR3 reads TGTGCCTGGAACCCCCGAGCGGGGGACACAGATACGCAGTATTTT. Translated, it gives CAWNPRAGDTDTQYF.

This chain uses TRBV7-2 with TRBJ2-5; 8 bases line up with TRBD2. V shed 0 bases and J 5 bases; nucleotides not matched to a gene: 11. Per germline, CDR1 SGHTA and CDR2 FQGNSA. CDR3 length: 17 amino acids. This CDR3 is CASSLAGGGGRRETQYF. The CDR3 DNA reads as TGTGCCAGCAGCTTAGCCGGGGGGGGAGGCAGGCGGGAGACCCAGTACTTC.

This clone was detected once. The chain is built from TRBV7-4 and TRBJ1-2, with 8 positions matching TRBD1. CDR1 is SGHVT and CDR2 is SQSDAQ in the germline V gene. J gave up 5 bases and V 7 bases, and 12 bases lay outside the gene matches. The CDR3 is 15 residues long. Written as DNA, the CDR3 is TGTGCCAGCACCGAACCAGGGGGCCGGTGGTATGGCTACACCTTC. Residues: CASTEPGGRWYGYTF.

This clone was seen a single time. CDR3 loop: CASSARGGARTNEKLFF. CDR3 nucleotides: TGTGCCAGCAGCGCAAGGGGGGGCGCGAGGACTAATGAAAAACTGTTTTTT. The rearrangement joins TRBV9 to TRBJ1-4; a weak D match, TRBD1 (6 bases). This CDR3 has 17 residues. Germline V gene lookup returns CDR1 SGDLS and CDR2 YYNGEE. The V gene lost 3 bases and the J gene lost 2 bases, with 17 bases spanning the gap.

J is TRBJ1-2 and V is TRBV28, with 7 bases identical to TRBD1. Trimming took 3 bases from V and 1 from J; bases not matched to a gene: 2. The CDR3 totals 14 residues. Germline V gene data show CDR1 as MDHEN and CDR2 as SYDVKM. The CDR3 DNA reads as TGTGCCAGCAGTTTGGGACAGAATAACTATGGCTACACCTTC. It yields the protein CASSLGQNNYGYTF.

V usage is TRBV5-1 and J usage is TRBJ2-7; a weak D match, TRBD2 (5 bases). V was cut by 0 bases and J by 5 bases, with 9 bases left in between. Germline lookup yields CDR1 SGHRS and CDR2 YFSETQ. The CDR3 consists of 13 residues. DNA of the CDR3: TGCGCCAGCAGCTTGGCCTCGGGAAACGAGCAGTACTTC. Encoded protein: CASSLASGNEQYF.

To note about this clone: This sample includes further DNA sequences coding for the same CDR3. The rearrangement joins TRBV6-5 to TRBJ2-4; TRBD2 is a possible D gene (5 bases). The CDR3 covers 13 residues. V lost 6 bases, J lost 0 bases, and 6 bases lay in between. CDR1 and CDR2 from the germline V gene are MNHEY and SVGAGI. This CDR3 reads CASRDLAKNIQYF. The CDR3 DNA is TGTGCCAGCAGGGACTTAGCCAAAAACATTCAGTACTTC.

V and J are TRBV13 and TRBJ2-7; TRBD2 matches 10 bases. The CDR3 is 16 residues long. Trimming took 5 bases from V and 9 from J; bases not matched to a gene: 16. Germline V gene sequence: CDR1 PRHDT, CDR2 FYEKMQ (reference sequence). CDR3 DNA sequence: TGTGCCAGCAGCCAGGGGACTAGCGTTACCCCGTGGCGGCAGTACTTC. This translates into CASSQGTSVTPWRQYF. Variable domain in full (rest from reference TRBV13 and TRBJ2-7): AAGVIQSPRHLIKEKRETATLKCYPIPRHDTVYWYQQGPGQDPQFLISFYEKMQSDKGSIPDRFSAQQFSDYHSELNMSSLELGDSALYFCASSQGTSVTPWRQYFGPGTRLTVT.

The chain links TRBV2 to TRBJ1-1; 7 bases are shared with TRBD1. Germline V gene lookup returns CDR1 SNHLY and CDR2 FYNNEI. The trim removed 8 bases at V and 6 bases at J, leaving 12 bases unmatched. This CDR3 is 14 amino acids long. The CDR3 loop reads CASSRDRRLAEAFF. In DNA, the CDR3 is TGTGCCAGCTCGAGGGACAGACGATTAGCTGAAGCTTTCTTT.

The chain combines TRBV7-9 with TRBJ2-5, with D uncertain. V was pared by 2 bases and J by 5 bases, with 9 bases between. The CDR3 consists of 13 residues. Germline V gene lookup returns CDR1 SEHNR and CDR2 FQNEAQ (reference sequence). As DNA, the CDR3 is TGTGCCAGCAGCTTAAGAACGTTGGAGACCCAGTACTTC. Translation gives CASSLRTLETQYF.